The 2 T cell receptor beta chains given below trace back to one sample, sequenced in a study of T cells in Graves' hyperthyroidism and ophthalmopathy. Researchers amplified the TCR beta CDR3 regions from RNA transcripts. Using the HTBI primer set, a first-round RT-PCR was run on the TCR CDR3. TCRdb passed the multiplex PCR reads through MiXCR, listing each CDR3 protein once. The data contain under 350,000 distinct CDR3 sequences, 20% to 25% of them singletons. Sequenced sample: blood. These receptors came from a woman aged 45-60 years with Graves' hyperthyroidism.

In this sample, this clonotype turned up many times. The junction departs from germline at one end; a sequencing error may be responsible. The CDR3 region is CSATGTDYGYTF. CDR3 in DNA: TGCAGTGCTACCGGGACAGACTACGGCTACACCTTC. The rearrangement links TRBV20-1 to TRBJ1-2; 7 bases line up with TRBD1. Per the germline V gene, CDR1 is DFQATT and CDR2 is SNEGSKA (reference sequence). There are 12 residues in the CDR3.

This clonotype showed up just a few times. The CDR3 reads CSVINHLQETQYF. CDR3 DNA: TGCAGCGTTATAAACCATTTGCAAGAGACCCAGTACTTC. The rearrangement links TRBV29-1 to TRBJ2-5; D unresolved. The germline CDR1 and CDR2 sequences are SQVTM and ANQGSEA. The CDR3 is 13 residues long. V gave up 5 bases and J gave up 2 bases, with 12 bases separating them.